These 26 T cell receptor beta chains were sequenced from one sample in a study of blood T cell repertoires in COVID-19. The table came from immunoSEQ multiplex PCR; TCRdb's copy has only in-frame clones and leaves some out. The table lists roughly 430,000 clones, approximately 86% of them singletons. The sample consisted of PBMCs or T cells enriched from blood (not recorded which). These receptors were taken from a woman aged 35 to 49 with acute COVID-19.

The gene calls are TRBV10-3 and TRBJ2-7; 7 bases line up with TRBD2. The junction had 8 bases not matched to a gene; V was cut back by 3 bases and J by 0 bases. This CDR3 has 16 residues. Germline values: CDR1 ENHRY, CDR2 SYGVKD. The CDR3 sequence is CAISDRSGGGSYEQYF. In nucleotides, the CDR3 is TGTGCCATCAGTGATAGGTCCGGCGGGGGCTCCTACGAGCAGTACTTC.

The V and J genes are TRBV29-1 and TRBJ1-1; 7 positions match TRBD1. Losses at the gene ends were 0 bases for V and 10 bases for J; bases not matched to a gene: 2. Per germline, CDR1 SQVTM and CDR2 ANQGSEA. CDR3 length: 11 amino acids. The CDR3 DNA reads as TGCAGCGTTGAAGATAACAGGGGAGCTTTCTTT. Its protein product is CSVEDNRGAFF.

The CDR3 loop is CASSQSGNTGELFF. Here the CDR3 DNA reads TGTGCCAGCAGCCAATCCGGGAACACCGGGGAGCTGTTTTTT. This chain joins TRBV3-1 (or the pseudogene TRBV3-2) and TRBJ2-2, with unresolved D. This CDR3 has 14 amino acids. The V gene's germline CDR1 is LGHDT and CDR2 YNNKEL (reference sequence). V lost 2 bases, J lost 1 base, and 5 bases lay in between.

This sequence joins TRBV7-8 and TRBJ2-2; 14 bases are a match to TRBD2. Trimming at V came to 5 bases and at J to 0 bases, leaving 8 bases not matched to a gene. The CDR3 has 19 amino acids. Per the germline V gene, CDR1 is SGHVS and CDR2 is FQNEAQ. This chain's CDR3 is CASSLWGLAGAANTGELFF. The CDR3 nucleotides read TGTGCCAGCAGCCTATGGGGACTAGCGGGGGCCGCGAACACCGGGGAGCTGTTTTTT.

This clone was seen a handful of times. This sequence joins TRBV7-2 and TRBJ1-6; 10 nucleotides agree with TRBD1. With 5 bases clipped from V and 7 bases from J, the junction kept 11 bases outside the gene matches. The CDR3 covers 17 residues. Germline CDR1 is SGHTA and CDR2 is FQGNSA. The CDR3 sequence: CASSPTTGGTANSPLHF. CDR3 nucleotide sequence: TGTGCCAGCAGCCCGACGACAGGGGGCACGGCGAATTCACCCCTCCACTTT.

This chain joins TRBV18 and TRBJ1-5; 9 nucleotides line up with TRBD1. This CDR3 has 15 residues. Germline V lookup: CDR1 KGHSH, CDR2 LQKENI. The junction had 5 bases not matched to a gene; V was cut back by 3 bases and J by 5 bases. The CDR3 bases are TGTGCCAGCTCACCTGAGACAGGGGGTCATCAGCCCCAGCATTTT. It is translated as CASSPETGGHQPQHF. Full variable domain (remainder filled in from reference TRBV18 and TRBJ1-5): NAGVMQNPRHLVRRRGQEARLRCSPMKGHSHVYWYRQLPEEGLKFMVYLQKENIIDESGMPKERFSAEFPKEGPSILRIQQVVRGDSAAYFCASSPETGGHQPQHFGDGTRLSIL.

The genes are TRBV7-9 and TRBJ1-1; 7 positions agree with TRBD1. Germline-derived CDR1 and CDR2 are SEHNR and FQNEAQ (reference sequence). The CDR3 totals 15 residues. The J segment lost 6 bases and the V segment lost 6 bases, leaving 13 bases of the junction unmatched. The CDR3 DNA is TGTGCCAGCAGTCGGAGGGGGCAGGAGGCCTCTGAAGCTTTCTTT. Residues: CASSRRGQEASEAFF.

This CDR3 is CASSDLSYEQYF. Here the CDR3 DNA reads TGTGCCAGCAGTGATCTCTCCTACGAGCAGTACTTC. This sequence joins TRBV2 and TRBJ2-7; D call uncertain. This CDR3 is 12 amino acids long. V lost 3 bases to trimming and J lost 0 bases, with 3 bases between them. Germline values: CDR1 SNHLY, CDR2 FYNNEI. The full variable domain, its missing parts supplied by reference TRBV2 and TRBJ2-7, is EPEVTQTPSHQVTQMGQEVILRCVPISNHLYFYWYRQILGQKVEFLVSFYNNEISEKSEIFDDQFSVERPDGSNFTLKIRSTKLEDSAMYFCASSDLSYEQYFGPGTRLTVT.

This chain joins TRBV6-6 and TRBJ1-1; D perhaps matches TRBD1 (6 bases). Trimming removed 2 bases at V and 3 bases at J, with 10 bases between. The CDR3 contains 14 residues. In germline, CDR1 is MNHNY, CDR2 SVGAGI (reference sequence). The CDR3 coding sequence is TGTGCCAGCAGTTACGTGACAGGTTACACTGAAGCTTTCTTT. Translation: CASSYVTGYTEAFF.

Remarks on this clone: Additional DNA sequences in this sample encode the identical CDR3. The chain recombines TRBV5-4 with TRBJ2-7; 7 bases line up with TRBD2. V lost 0 bases to trimming and J lost 1 base; unmatched junction nucleotides: 4. CDR1 is SGHNT and CDR2 is YYREEE in the germline V gene (reference sequence). The CDR3 has 15 residues. The CDR3 coding sequence is TGTGCCAGCAGCTTGGGTGGCGGGGGATCCTACGAGCAGTACTTC. Translated, it gives CASSLGGGGSYEQYF.

This chain links TRBV9 with TRBJ1-1; D remains unclear. The germline gives CDR1 SGDLS, CDR2 YYNGEE. The CDR3 spans 16 residues. V was trimmed by 4 bases and J by 0 bases, leaving 16 bases between them. DNA of the CDR3: TGTGCCAGCAGCCCCTACAGCCAAACAATGAACACTGAAGCTTTCTTT. It yields the protein CASSPYSQTMNTEAFF. Variable domain in full (rest from reference TRBV9 and TRBJ1-1): DSGVTQTPKHLITATGQRVTLRCSPRSGDLSVYWYQQSLDQGLQFLIQYYNGEERAKGNILERFSAQQFPDLHSELNLSSLELGDSALYFCASSPYSQTMNTEAFFGQGTRLTVV.

This rearrangement joins TRBV19 to TRBJ1-1, with 8 bases lining up with TRBD1. CDR1 and CDR2 (germline): LNHDA, SQIVND (reference sequence). The CDR3 covers 14 residues. Trimming at V came to 5 bases and at J to 1 base, leaving 3 bases not matched to a gene. The DNA of the CDR3 is TGTGCCAGTAGTGGGGACAGGTGGAACACTGAAGCTTTCTTT. Protein sequence: CASSGDRWNTEAFF.

The CDR3: CASSEQGQETQYF. DNA for the CDR3: TGTGCCAGCAGTGAACAGGGTCAAGAGACCCAGTACTTC. This chain links TRBV2 with TRBJ2-5; the D gene is possibly TRBD1 (5 bases). The germline CDR1 and CDR2 sequences are SNHLY and FYNNEI. With 2 bases removed from V and 2 bases from J, the gap between germline ends came to 6 bases. The CDR3 sequence is 13 residues long.

Of note for this clone: The germline gene is not matched at one end of the junction; a read error may be the cause. This chain uses TRBV14 with TRBJ2-1; 8 bases map to TRBD2. Germline loops: CDR1 SGHDN, CDR2 FVKESK. This CDR3 has 16 amino acids. CDR3 in amino acids: CAGSKTRGANYNEQFF. As DNA, the CDR3 is TGTGCCGGCAGCAAAACGCGGGGGGCCAACTACAATGAGCAGTTCTTC.

The rearrangement links TRBV9 to TRBJ2-1, with 7 bases identical to TRBD1. Germline V gives CDR1 SGDLS, CDR2 YYNGEE. CDR3 length equals 15 residues. After removal of 4 bases from V and 8 bases from J, the junction contained 12 bases not matched to a gene. The CDR3 region has the DNA TGTGCCAGCAGCTTAAGACAGGGCCAGGGCGATGAGCAGTTCTTC. Translating gives CASSLRQGQGDEQFF. The full variable domain, its missing parts supplied by reference TRBV9 and TRBJ2-1, is DSGVTQTPKHLITATGQRVTLRCSPRSGDLSVYWYQQSLDQGLQFLIQYYNGEERAKGNILERFSAQQFPDLHSELNLSSLELGDSALYFCASSLRQGQGDEQFFGPGTRLTVL.

This sequence joins TRBV4-1 and TRBJ1-5; unclear D gene. The CDR3 runs to 13 residues. Germline CDR1 and CDR2: MGHRA and YSYEKL. Trimming took 3 bases from V and 7 from J, leaving 10 bases between them. Here the CDR3 reads CASSQSFTQPQHF. The CDR3 DNA reads as TGCGCCAGCAGCCAGAGCTTCACCCAGCCCCAGCATTTT.

The chain combines TRBV7-9 with TRBJ1-1, with TRBD1 as a possible D gene (6 bases). The CDR3 spans 14 residues. Between the trimmed V and J ends, which lost 5 bases and 4 bases, there was a span of 14 bases. The germline V gene encodes CDR1 SEHNR and CDR2 FQNEAQ (reference sequence). The CDR3 DNA reads TGTGCCAGCAGCCCGTGGGACAAACTCACTGAAGCTTTCTTT. The encoded protein is CASSPWDKLTEAFF.

J is TRBJ1-6 and V is TRBV30; possible D gene TRBD1, 6 bases. V dropped 2 bases and J dropped 9 bases, with 11 bases sitting between them. Germline loops: CDR1 GTSNPN, CDR2 SVGIG (reference sequence). The CDR3 contains 13 residues. CDR3 coding DNA: TGTGCCTGGAGTCTGTCAGGGGCTTCACCCCTCCACTTT. Its translation is CAWSLSGASPLHF.

The chain uses TRBV6-5 and TRBJ2-7; 8 positions agree with TRBD1. The CDR3 is 14 amino acids. The V segment lost 8 bases and the J segment 2 bases; nucleotides outside the gene matches: 8. Germline V gene data show CDR1 as MNHEY and CDR2 as SVGAGI. The CDR3 DNA follows: TGTGCCAGCTGGGGGACAGGATTGACCTACGAGCAGTACTTC. Its translation: CASWGTGLTYEQYF.

V usage is TRBV11-2 and J usage is TRBJ2-7, with TRBD1 as a possible D gene (6 bases). Trimming cost V 3 bases and J 3 bases, with 21 bases left between them. The germline V gene encodes CDR1 SGHAT and CDR2 FQNNGV. This CDR3 has 17 amino acids. CDR3 residues: CASSFPGWVRDNYEQYF. The CDR3 DNA reads as TGTGCCAGCAGCTTTCCCGGCTGGGTCAGGGACAACTACGAGCAGTACTTC.

The rearrangement links TRBV29-1 to TRBJ1-5; D may be TRBD1 (6 bases). V lost 4 bases and J 0 bases, leaving 7 bases between the germline ends. Germline values: CDR1 SQVTM, CDR2 ANQGSEA. The CDR3 runs to 13 residues. The CDR3 region has the DNA TGCAGCGTTGGAGGGGGTAGCAATCAGCCCCAGCATTTT. Translating it yields CSVGGGSNQPQHF.

The V gene is TRBV5-8, the J gene TRBJ1-4, with 9 nucleotides matching TRBD1. V gave up 3 bases and J gave up 3 bases; unmatched junction bases: 6. Germline-derived CDR1 and CDR2 are SGHTS and YDEGEE. The CDR3 covers 16 residues. The CDR3, as DNA: TGTGCCAGCAGCTCTACAGGGGGCGCGCCTAATGAAAAACTGTTTTTT. Its translation is CASSSTGGAPNEKLFF.

This chain links TRBV5-1 with TRBJ1-2; D is ambiguous. The CDR3 loop spans 14 amino acids. Germline CDR1 reads SGHRS; CDR2 reads YFSETQ. Deletions cut 4 bases from V and 2 bases from J, with 12 bases between. CDR3: CASSQASANYGYTF. The CDR3 DNA sequence: TGCGCCAGCAGCCAGGCCTCAGCCAACTATGGCTACACCTTC.

To note about this clone: This same CDR3 is encoded by further DNA sequences in the sample. The chain couples TRBV5-1 to TRBJ1-1, with TRBD1 as a possible D gene (5 bases). The CDR3 has 12 residues. Germline V CDR1 and CDR2: SGHRS, YFSETQ. The V end was cut by 0 bases, the J end by 8 bases, with 8 bases between. In DNA, the CDR3 is TGCGCCAGCAGCTTGGGTACAGGAGAAGCTTTCTTT. Its translation is CASSLGTGEAFF.

V gene TRBV9 combines with J gene TRBJ2-3; 11 bases are shared with TRBD2. CDR1 and CDR2 (germline): SGDLS, YYNGEE. J was trimmed by 2 bases and V by 0 bases; bases with no gene match: 11. The CDR3 has 19 residues. CDR3 sequence reads: CASSVAAGSSGGLTDTQYF. In nucleotides, the CDR3 is TGTGCCAGCAGCGTAGCTGCGGGTTCTAGCGGGGGGCTCACAGATACGCAGTATTTT.

The gene calls are TRBV27 and TRBJ1-1; possibly TRBD1 for D (6 bases). The CDR3 consists of 14 residues. Germline assignment: CDR1 MNHEY and CDR2 SMNVEV (reference sequence). V was clipped by 6 bases and J by 0 bases, with 11 bases between them. The CDR3 DNA sequence: TGTGCCAGCAGCCCGGGACACCTGAACACTGAAGCTTTCTTT. As protein: CASSPGHLNTEAFF.